Presented here are 27 T cell receptor beta chains from one specimen sequenced in a study of CD8+ T cells in alopecia areata (dated by TCRdb to between 2018 and 2020). The treatment or condition label, as the study defines it: oral pan-JAK inhibitor, 5-10 mg twice daily. Library preparation used the immunoSEQ multiplex PCR assay. For TCR sequencing, RNA was extracted from every sample and reverse transcribed into cDNA to serve as template. TCRdb obtained this table from immuneACCESS and retained in-frame rearrangements with V and J assigned. These tables miss some clones; where compared with another copy, unresolved V genes account for less than half of the shortfall, and the remainder is unexplained. The sample includes roughly 280,000 clones, with approximately 60% observed a single time. The ten largest clones represent around 0.92% of the sample. Material: CD4+ T cells sorted from blood, obtained at approximately week 52, from a patient treated with tofacitinib. The receptor source for this set is a human donor with alopecia areata.

The chain is built from TRBV10-3 and TRBJ2-1; D gene uncertain. Trimming stripped 11 bases from V and 7 bases from J, with 18 bases between. The CDR3 length is 13 residues. Germline CDR1 reads ENHRY; CDR2 reads SYGVKD. For the CDR3, the DNA is TGTGCCTCCGGGCCTCAGGCGGCGAATGAGCAGTTCTTC. Protein: CASGPQAANEQFF.

CDR3 sequence reads: CASSQVLQGRAFF. Written as DNA, the CDR3 is TGTGCCAGCAGCCAAGTGTTACAGGGAAGGGCTTTCTTT. This sequence joins TRBV14 and TRBJ1-1; possibly TRBD1 for D (6 bases). Looked up from germline, CDR1 is SGHDN and CDR2 is FVKESK. The CDR3 has 13 amino acids. Trimming removed 1 base from V and 11 bases from J, with 14 bases in between.

This clone was seen just once. The chain employs TRBV6-5 and TRBJ1-2; a weak D match, TRBD1 (6 bases). V lost 5 bases and J 2 bases, leaving 9 bases between the germline ends. The CDR3 is 13 amino acids. The germline V gene has CDR1 MNHEY and CDR2 SVGAGI. The CDR3 sequence: CASSATGNYGYTF. In DNA form, the CDR3 reads TGTGCCAGCAGTGCGACAGGAAACTATGGCTACACCTTC.

In the case of this clone: This same CDR3 is encoded by further DNA sequences in the sample. V is TRBV5-1 and J is TRBJ1-2, with 8 bases that match TRBD1. The V and J ends lost 4 bases and 6 bases, in that order; junction bases with no gene match: 5. Looked up from germline, CDR1 is SGHRS and CDR2 is YFSETQ. The CDR3 spans 13 residues. The CDR3 reads CASSPGTGNGYTF. CDR3 coding DNA: TGCGCCAGCAGCCCCGGGACAGGCAATGGCTACACCTTC.

J is TRBJ2-1 and V is TRBV9, with D hard to call. V gave up 4 bases and J gave up 6 bases, with 8 bases separating them. The CDR3 runs to 12 residues. CDR1 is SGDLS and CDR2 is YYNGEE in the germline V gene. In DNA form, the CDR3 reads TGTGCCAGCAGCCCACGACCCAATGAGCAGTTCTTC. Protein product: CASSPRPNEQFF.

A few counts support this clone. J is TRBJ2-1 and V is TRBV4-2, with 8 bases aligning to TRBD2. Per germline, CDR1 LGHNA and CDR2 YNFKEQ. The CDR3 loop spans 16 amino acids. The ends lost 4 bases at V and 3 bases at J; junction bases unmatched: 8. CDR3 DNA sequence: TGTGCCAGCAGCCCCTCGGGGGGGCCCCTCTACAATGAGCAGTTCTTC. Its protein is CASSPSGGPLYNEQFF.

This clone was counted once. The V gene is TRBV7-8, the J gene TRBJ1-2; D remains unclear. The CDR3 runs 16 residues. Germline CDR1 and CDR2: SGHVS and FQNEAQ. V was trimmed by 3 bases and J by 3 bases, leaving 17 bases between them. The DNA of the CDR3 is TGTGCCAGCAGCTTCCTGTCGGCCGGGGTCGACTATGGCTACACCTTC. It specifies CASSFLSAGVDYGYTF.

V usage is TRBV30 and J usage is TRBJ1-6, with TRBD1 as a possible D gene (6 bases). Trimming pared 1 base from V and 7 bases from J, leaving 8 bases between. Germline values: CDR1 GTSNPN, CDR2 SVGIG (reference sequence). This CDR3 contains 13 residues. The CDR3 is CAWSERGNSPLHF. CDR3 bases: TGTGCCTGGAGTGAAAGGGGGAATTCACCCCTCCACTTT.

The rearrangement links TRBV25-1 to TRBJ1-1, with no clear D. This CDR3 comprises 11 residues. Germline CDR1 is MGHDK and CDR2 is SYGVNS. V was clipped by 4 bases and J by 10 bases, with 10 bases between them. CDR3 DNA sequence: TGTGCCAGCAGTGCCTTTCGTGGAGCTTTCTTT. It translates to CASSAFRGAFF.

The genes are TRBV2 and TRBJ2-3, with D uncertain. The germline V and J ends were trimmed by 7 bases and 6 bases, with 17 bases remaining between them. This CDR3 spans 14 amino acids. The germline V gene has CDR1 SNHLY and CDR2 FYNNEI. The CDR3 coding sequence is TGTGCCAGCATCGGAATAGTAGCTATGGATACGCAGTATTTT. Amino acid sequence: CASIGIVAMDTQYF.

This clone turned up a few times. The chain has TRBV18 and TRBJ1-1, with a possible D match to TRBD1 (6 bases). Germline V gives CDR1 KGHSH, CDR2 LQKENI. The CDR3 loop spans 14 amino acids. V was cut by 0 bases and J by 5 bases, with 10 bases left in between. In DNA, the CDR3 is TGTGCCAGCTCACCACCTGGCAGGGGTACTGAAGCTTTCTTT. Translation: CASSPPGRGTEAFF.

A remark on this clone: At the DNA level, this CDR3 is encoded by other sequences in the same sample as well. This CDR3 is CSVQGASNQPQHF. The CDR3 DNA sequence: TGCAGCGTGCAGGGGGCTAGCAATCAGCCCCAGCATTTT. This chain connects TRBV29-1 to TRBJ1-5; 8 bases are a match to TRBD1. Germline V gene data show CDR1 as SQVTM and CDR2 as ANQGSEA. The V gene end was trimmed by 6 bases and the J gene end by 0 bases; junction bases not matched to a gene: 1. There are 13 residues in the CDR3.

V is TRBV10-3 and J is TRBJ2-1, with D perhaps matching TRBD2 (5 bases). The V end was cut by 8 bases, the J end by 3 bases, with 14 bases between. This CDR3 has 14 amino acids. Germline V gene sequence: CDR1 ENHRY, CDR2 SYGVKD. The CDR3 bases are TGTGCCATCCAGGCGACCGACTACTACAATGAGCAGTTCTTC. Residues: CAIQATDYYNEQFF.

V gene TRBV2 combines with J gene TRBJ2-1, with 11 bases matching TRBD2. CDR1 and CDR2 from the germline V gene are SNHLY and FYNNEI. This CDR3 has 15 residues. Trimming took 4 bases from V and 5 from J; bases not matched to a gene: 4. The CDR3 here is CASSGLAGGNNEQFF. Written as DNA, the CDR3 is TGTGCCAGCAGTGGGCTAGCGGGGGGCAACAATGAGCAGTTCTTC.

This chain uses TRBV5-4 with TRBJ1-6; D possibly corresponds to TRBD1 (6 bases). V lost 2 bases and J 2 bases, leaving 11 bases between the germline ends. Germline CDR1 and CDR2: SGHNT and YYREEE (reference sequence). The CDR3 spans 16 residues. CDR3: CASSLGGMAYNSPLHF. The CDR3 bases are TGTGCCAGCAGCTTAGGGGGTATGGCCTATAATTCACCCCTCCACTTT.

This clone showed up just a few times. The chain recombines TRBV4-1 with TRBJ1-6; 7 nucleotides align to TRBD1. Germline trimming cut 3 bases from V and 7 bases from J; bases unmatched to any gene: 9. Per germline, CDR1 MGHRA and CDR2 YSYEKL. The CDR3 has 16 amino acids. This CDR3 is CASSQAQGIQNSPLHF. In nucleotides, the CDR3 is TGCGCCAGCAGCCAGGCACAGGGGATCCAGAATTCACCCCTCCACTTT.

This rearrangement joins TRBV9 to TRBJ2-7, with D possibly being TRBD1 (5 bases). Germline CDR1 is SGDLS and CDR2 is YYNGEE. V was cut by 0 bases and J by 5 bases, with 21 bases left in between. The CDR3 covers 17 residues. The CDR3 sequence: CASSVATGALGLHEQYF. The CDR3 DNA reads TGTGCCAGCAGCGTAGCTACTGGGGCCCTGGGCTTGCACGAGCAGTACTTC.

In its sample, this clone was seen a few times. The chain has TRBV7-8 and TRBJ2-1; TRBD1 matches at 8 bases. The CDR3 runs 15 residues. V lost 2 bases to trimming and J lost 10 bases; unmatched junction nucleotides: 10. Germline lookup yields CDR1 SGHVS and CDR2 FQNEAQ. CDR3 DNA sequence: TGTGCCAGCAGCTTAACCAGAGACAGGGGACACGAGCAGTTCTTC. Translating gives CASSLTRDRGHEQFF.

The chain carries TRBV20-1 and TRBJ1-4; D not resolved. The germline gives CDR1 DFQATT, CDR2 SNEGSKA (reference sequence). The CDR3 consists of 11 residues. Written as DNA, the CDR3 is TGCGCAGGAAGGGCGCAGGAAAAACTGTTTTTT. Translated: CAGRAQEKLFF.

The rearrangement joins TRBV27 to TRBJ2-5; possible D gene TRBD2, 6 bases. CDR3 length: 14 amino acids. Per germline, CDR1 MNHEY and CDR2 SMNVEV (reference sequence). The V gene lost 6 bases and the J gene lost 7 bases, with 18 bases spanning the gap. The CDR3 DNA reads TGTGCCAGCAGCCCAGCGGCTAGCGCTGGGACCCAGTACTTC. It specifies CASSPAASAGTQYF.

The chain combines TRBV18 with TRBJ2-7, with D tentatively TRBD1 (5 bases). CDR1 is KGHSH, CDR2 LQKENI, per germline. The CDR3 sequence is 14 residues long. The V gene lost 2 bases and the J gene lost 3 bases, with 11 bases spanning the gap. CDR3 sequence (DNA): TGTGCCAGCTCACCAAGGACATCTAGCTACGAGCAGTACTTC. It is translated as CASSPRTSSYEQYF.

In DNA, the CDR3 is TGTGCCAGCAGCGTTTCCGCCAGGGGTGGGGAGACCCAGTACTTC. This codes for CASSVSARGGETQYF. The chain joins TRBV9 to TRBJ2-5; D possibly corresponds to TRBD1 (6 bases). Trimming cost V 2 bases and J 5 bases, with 16 bases left between them. In germline, CDR1 is SGDLS, CDR2 YYNGEE. This CDR3 comprises 15 residues. The whole variable domain, remainder taken from reference TRBV9 and TRBJ2-5, is DSGVTQTPKHLITATGQRVTLRCSPRSGDLSVYWYQQSLDQGLQFLIQYYNGEERAKGNILERFSAQQFPDLHSELNLSSLELGDSALYFCASSVSARGGETQYFGPGTRLLVL.

The sample holds a few counts of this clone. Here the CDR3 DNA reads TGTGCCAGCAGCCCTGGACGGAGGGAGCTGTTTTTT. Residues: CASSPGRRELFF. The V gene is TRBV7-2, the J gene TRBJ2-2; D gene ambiguous. This CDR3 has 12 amino acids. V was clipped by 5 bases and J by 9 bases, with 10 bases between them. Germline CDR1 reads SGHTA; CDR2 reads FQGNSA.

The chain has TRBV29-1 and TRBJ2-3, with a possible D match to TRBD2 (5 bases). This CDR3 spans 12 amino acids. Trimming left V 4 bases short and J 8 bases short, with 13 bases between. CDR1 is SQVTM, CDR2 ANQGSEA, per germline. The CDR3 loop reads CSVGPGTVTQYF. DNA for the CDR3: TGCAGCGTTGGTCCGGGAACGGTTACGCAGTATTTT.

This chain connects TRBV2 to TRBJ1-6; 9 positions agree with TRBD1. After removal of 7 bases from V and 10 bases from J, the junction contained 8 bases not matched to a gene. This CDR3 has 14 residues. The germline V gene has CDR1 SNHLY and CDR2 FYNNEI. The CDR3 nucleotides read TGTGCCAGCACCAACGGGGACAGGGCATCACCCCTCCACTTT. This sequence encodes CASTNGDRASPLHF.

V is TRBV11-2 and J is TRBJ1-2, with D possibly TRBD1 on 6 matching bases. Trimming left V 5 bases short and J 4 bases short, with 17 bases between. CDR3 length equals 15 residues. Looked up from germline, CDR1 is SGHAT and CDR2 is FQNNGV. The DNA for the CDR3 is TGTGCCAGCAGCCCTTTAAGGGGGAGGGCCTATGGCTACACCTTC. This codes for CASSPLRGRAYGYTF.

This clone was seen many times. The chain combines TRBV7-9 with TRBJ2-5; D is undetermined. V was trimmed by 3 bases and J by 5 bases, leaving 4 bases between them. CDR1 is SEHNR and CDR2 is FQNEAQ in the germline V gene (reference sequence). The CDR3 totals 11 residues. CDR3 sequence reads: CASSFSETQYF. DNA of the CDR3: TGTGCCAGCAGCTTTTCGGAGACCCAGTACTTC.